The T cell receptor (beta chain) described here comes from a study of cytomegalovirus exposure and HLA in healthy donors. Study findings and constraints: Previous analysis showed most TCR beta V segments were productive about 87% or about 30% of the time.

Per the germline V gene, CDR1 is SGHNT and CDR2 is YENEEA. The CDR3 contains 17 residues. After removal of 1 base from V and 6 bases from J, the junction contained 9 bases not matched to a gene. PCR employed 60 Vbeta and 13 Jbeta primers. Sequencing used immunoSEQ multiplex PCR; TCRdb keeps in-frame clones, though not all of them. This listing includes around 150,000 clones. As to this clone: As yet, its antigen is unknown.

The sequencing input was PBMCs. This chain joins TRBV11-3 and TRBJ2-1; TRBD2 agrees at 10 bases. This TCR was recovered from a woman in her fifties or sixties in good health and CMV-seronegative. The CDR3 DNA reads TGTGCCAGCAGCTTAGGCTATGAGCGGGGGGGCCCCAATGAGCAGTTCTTC. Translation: CASSLGYERGGPNEQFF.